The 30 T cell receptor beta chains in this list originate from one sample, sequenced in a study of human versus mouse CDR3 diversity and MHC coevolution. Measured with immunoSEQ multiplex PCR; TCRdb has only the in-frame clones, and not every one. Of roughly 81,000 clones listed, 85% to 95% are singletons. The sequenced sample was naive CD4+ T cells from blood. Documented subset: CD45RO-negative CD62L-positive naive CD4 T cells. Receptors were obtained from a person aged 25 to 69 in good health.

The gene calls are TRBV7-2 and TRBJ2-5; 8 bases are a match to TRBD1. Germline values: CDR1 SGHTA, CDR2 FQGNSA. The CDR3 is 15 amino acids. V lost 1 base to trimming and J lost 6 bases; unmatched junction nucleotides: 7. The CDR3 region has the DNA TGTGCCAGCAGCTTAGATGGGGACAGGCCGAAGACCCAGTACTTC. It is translated as CASSLDGDRPKTQYF. The full variable domain, with the rest looked up from reference TRBV7-2 and TRBJ2-5, is GAGVSQSPSNKVTEKGKDVELRCDPISGHTALYWYRQSLGQGLEFLIYFQGNSAPDKSGLPSDRFSAERTGGSVSTLTIQRTQQEDSAVYLCASSLDGDRPKTQYFGPGTRLLVL.

The chain uses TRBV2 and TRBJ1-6, with a weak D call TRBD1 (5 bases). Germline-derived CDR1 and CDR2 are SNHLY and FYNNEI. Trimming shortened V by 7 bases and J by 8 bases, and 12 bases separated the two germline ends. The CDR3 is 13 amino acids. CDR3 bases: TGTGCCAGCAAGGCCGGGGGTGATTCACCCCTCCACTTT. Translating it yields CASKAGGDSPLHF. Based on the CDR3 plus reference TRBV2 and TRBJ1-6, the full variable domain is EPEVTQTPSHQVTQMGQEVILRCVPISNHLYFYWYRQILGQKVEFLVSFYNNEISEKSEIFDDQFSVERPDGSNFTLKIRSTKLEDSAMYFCASKAGGDSPLHFGNGTRLTVT.

The chain recombines TRBV6-5 with TRBJ2-7; 11 nucleotides line up with TRBD1. There are 13 residues in the CDR3. V dropped 6 bases and J dropped 4; count of bases not matched to a gene: 2. Germline CDR1 is MNHEY and CDR2 is SVGAGI. The CDR3 DNA reads as TGTGCCAGCAGGGACAGGGGGCTGTACGAGCAGTACTTC. Translation gives CASRDRGLYEQYF.

The chain has TRBV29-1 and TRBJ1-1; TRBD1 might be the D (6 bases). Deletions cut 8 bases from V and 4 bases from J, with 17 bases between. The CDR3 has 13 residues. CDR1 is SQVTM, CDR2 ANQGSEA, per germline. In DNA, the CDR3 is TGCAGCACTTGGGCAGGGGATGGCACTGAAGCTTTCTTT. Its protein product is CSTWAGDGTEAFF.

The genes are TRBV5-1 and TRBJ2-2; D is perhaps TRBD2 (6 bases). This CDR3 region has 13 residues. V dropped 5 bases and J dropped 8 bases, with 13 bases sitting between them. Germline CDR1 and CDR2: SGHRS and YFSETQ. The CDR3 is CASRASEKGELFF. The DNA of the CDR3 is TGCGCCAGCAGGGCTAGCGAGAAGGGGGAGCTGTTTTTT.

V and J are TRBV19 and TRBJ2-3; 10 positions match TRBD2. The germline V gene has CDR1 LNHDA and CDR2 SQIVND (reference sequence). The ends lost 5 bases at V and 5 bases at J; junction bases unmatched: 10. The CDR3 spans 16 residues. CDR3 region: CASSLREGLAIDTQYF. For the CDR3, the DNA is TGTGCCAGTAGTCTTAGGGAGGGACTAGCGATAGATACGCAGTATTTT. Full variable domain (remainder filled in from reference TRBV19 and TRBJ2-3): DGGITQSPKYLFRKEGQNVTLSCEQNLNHDAMYWYRQDPGQGLRLIYYSQIVNDFQKGDIAEGYSVSREKKESFPLTVTSAQKNPTAFYLCASSLREGLAIDTQYFGPGTRLTVL.

The V and J genes are TRBV6-6 and TRBJ2-2; D might be TRBD1 (5 bases). CDR1 MNHNY and CDR2 SVGAGI come from the germline V gene (reference sequence). The CDR3 is 15 residues long. The germline V and J ends were trimmed by 2 bases and 6 bases, with 13 bases remaining between them. This CDR3 is CASSYDLGVAGELFF. As DNA, the CDR3 is TGTGCCAGCAGTTACGATCTAGGGGTGGCCGGGGAGCTGTTTTTT.

The chain links TRBV7-3 to TRBJ2-3; perhaps TRBD1 as D (6 bases). Between the trimmed V and J ends, which lost 4 bases and 4 bases, there was a span of 9 bases. Germline V CDR1 and CDR2: SGHTA, FQGTGA. CDR3 length: 13 amino acids. The CDR3 loop is CASSSTGPDTQYF. The DNA of the CDR3 is TGTGCCAGCAGCTCTACAGGGCCAGATACGCAGTATTTT.

V usage is TRBV19 and J usage is TRBJ2-6, with a possible D match to TRBD1 (5 bases). Germline V lookup: CDR1 LNHDA, CDR2 SQIVND (reference sequence). Trimming took 5 bases from V and 0 from J, leaving 14 bases between them. This CDR3 region has 17 residues. CDR3: CASSEADSYSGANVLTF. As DNA, the CDR3 is TGTGCCAGTAGTGAGGCAGACAGCTACTCTGGGGCCAACGTCCTGACTTTC. Using reference TRBV19 and TRBJ2-6 for the parts outside the CDR3, the full variable domain is DGGITQSPKYLFRKEGQNVTLSCEQNLNHDAMYWYRQDPGQGLRLIYYSQIVNDFQKGDIAEGYSVSREKKESFPLTVTSAQKNPTAFYLCASSEADSYSGANVLTFGAGSRLTVL.

The rearrangement uses TRBV5-4 and TRBJ1-2; TRBD1 matches at 11 bases. Per germline, CDR1 SGHNT and CDR2 YYREEE (reference sequence). The CDR3 loop spans 16 amino acids. J gave up 8 bases and V 4 bases, and 13 bases lay outside the gene matches. In nucleotides, the CDR3 is TGTGCCAGCAGCCCAGAGGTAGGACAGGGGGCGCAAGGCTACACCTTC. Translated, it gives CASSPEVGQGAQGYTF.

The table lists this clone with a count of one. The chain has TRBV19 and TRBJ1-5; D is possibly TRBD1 (6 bases). CDR1 is LNHDA, CDR2 SQIVND, per germline (reference sequence). Trimming pared 4 bases from V and 6 bases from J, leaving 10 bases between. The CDR3 length is 13 residues. CDR3 region: CASSSRGGQPQHF. CDR3 DNA sequence: TGTGCCAGTAGTAGCAGGGGCGGTCAGCCCCAGCATTTT.

V and J are TRBV19 and TRBJ1-1; 9 bases fit TRBD1. Germline CDR1 is LNHDA and CDR2 is SQIVND (reference sequence). The length of the CDR3 is 15 residues. The trim removed 3 bases at V and 5 bases at J, leaving 7 bases unmatched. Written as DNA, the CDR3 is TGTGCCAGTAGTATTCAGCCGGGACAGGGAACTGAAGCTTTCTTT. It codes for CASSIQPGQGTEAFF.

The chain couples TRBV7-2 to TRBJ1-3, with TRBD1 as a possible D gene (6 bases). CDR1 and CDR2 (germline): SGHTA, FQGNSA. The CDR3 runs to 15 residues. V lost 1 base and J 2 bases, leaving 9 bases between the germline ends. The CDR3 DNA sequence: TGTGCCAGCAGCTTAGACAGGGTAGCTGGAAACACCATATATTTT. This codes for CASSLDRVAGNTIYF.

CDR3 bases: TGTGCCAGCAGCCCCGCGACAGGCCTGAACACTGAAGCTTTCTTT. Protein: CASSPATGLNTEAFF. The V gene is TRBV7-3, the J gene TRBJ1-1; possible D gene TRBD1, 6 bases. Germline V lookup: CDR1 SGHTA, CDR2 FQGTGA. This CDR3 is 15 amino acids long. V lost 5 bases to trimming and J lost 0 bases, with 13 bases between them.

This chain joins TRBV19 and TRBJ2-3; D not resolved. Deletions cut 5 bases from V and 12 bases from J, with 15 bases between. The CDR3 loop spans 12 amino acids. Germline lookup yields CDR1 LNHDA and CDR2 SQIVND (reference sequence). As DNA, the CDR3 is TGTGCCAGTAGTGTCCAAGGTGGGCCTCAGTATTTT. Encoded protein: CASSVQGGPQYF.

The chain links TRBV29-1 to TRBJ1-3, with unresolved D. V was trimmed by 2 bases and J by 0 bases, leaving 8 bases between them. Germline V gene data show CDR1 as SQVTM and CDR2 as ANQGSEA. The CDR3 consists of 14 residues. The CDR3 spells CSVESPNSGNTIYF. The CDR3 DNA follows: TGCAGCGTTGAATCTCCTAACTCTGGAAACACCATATATTTT.

The chain has TRBV9 and TRBJ2-7, with 14 bases identical to TRBD2. The CDR3 is made up of 15 amino acids. V shed 4 bases, J shed 5 bases, and the junction held 5 bases outside the gene matches. Germline V gene data show CDR1 as SGDLS and CDR2 as YYNGEE. The CDR3 protein is CASSPGTSGSHEQYF. CDR3 sequence (DNA): TGTGCCAGCAGCCCTGGGACTAGCGGGAGCCACGAGCAGTACTTC.

This rearrangement joins TRBV27 to TRBJ2-1, with TRBD2 matching 12 bases. The CDR3 contains 19 residues. Germline CDR1 is MNHEY and CDR2 is SMNVEV (reference sequence). With 0 bases clipped from V and 11 bases from J, the junction kept 17 bases outside the gene matches. Here the CDR3 reads CASSLSRLAGDVGVGKQFF. DNA for the CDR3: TGTGCCAGCAGTTTATCCCGACTAGCGGGGGACGTGGGAGTGGGCAAGCAGTTCTTC.

The gene calls are TRBV6-6 and TRBJ2-7, with 8 bases aligning to TRBD2. V lost 10 bases to trimming and J lost 4 bases; unmatched junction nucleotides: 9. This CDR3 has 13 amino acids. In germline, CDR1 is MNHNY, CDR2 SVGAGI (reference sequence). CDR3 sequence (DNA): TGTGCCACCCTAGCGGGCGAACGGTACGAGCAGTACTTC. Translated: CATLAGERYEQYF.

The rearrangement links TRBV29-1 to TRBJ1-5; 7 nucleotides match TRBD1. CDR3 length: 14 residues. V was clipped by 4 bases and J by 0 bases; unmatched bases: 3. CDR1 is SQVTM and CDR2 is ANQGSEA in the germline V gene. The CDR3 sequence: CSVGDRASNQPQHF. The CDR3 DNA is TGCAGCGTTGGTGACAGGGCTAGCAATCAGCCCCAGCATTTT.

This chain connects TRBV7-3 to TRBJ2-3; D is ambiguous. Germline CDR1 SGHTA, CDR2 FQGTGA. The V end was cut by 6 bases, the J end by 8 bases, with 18 bases between. The CDR3 runs 14 residues. The CDR3 nucleotides read TGTGCCAGCAGTCCCGCTCCAGGTATGGGTACGCAGTATTTT. Translation: CASSPAPGMGTQYF.

This chain uses TRBV7-3 with TRBJ2-7, with D perhaps matching TRBD1 (7 bases). The CDR3 is made up of 13 amino acids. The V and J ends lost 1 base and 7 bases respectively, with 11 bases between them. The germline gives CDR1 SGHTA, CDR2 FQGTGA. This CDR3 reads CASSLSQGGEQYF. For the CDR3, the DNA is TGTGCCAGCAGCTTAAGTCAGGGGGGTGAGCAGTACTTC.

The chain is built from TRBV6-5 and TRBJ2-7; 9 bases are shared with TRBD1. V lost 7 bases and J lost 4; bases outside the gene matches: 8. CDR1 MNHEY and CDR2 SVGAGI come from the germline V gene. The CDR3 has 14 residues. In DNA, the CDR3 is TGTGCCAGCACCCCAAGGACAGGGGTATACGAGCAGTACTTC. Translation: CASTPRTGVYEQYF.

The J gene is TRBJ2-7, the V gene TRBV18; 9 bases are shared with TRBD1. Germline trimming cut 0 bases from V and 5 bases from J; bases unmatched to any gene: 8. Germline V gives CDR1 KGHSH, CDR2 LQKENI. The CDR3 sequence is 16 residues long. CDR3 sequence (DNA): TGTGCCAGCTCACCACCGGGGACAGGGTCTCGACACGAGCAGTACTTC. Translation: CASSPPGTGSRHEQYF.

The chain links TRBV11-2 to TRBJ2-1; TRBD2 is a possible D gene (5 bases). The CDR3 is made up of 11 amino acids. V shed 3 bases and J shed 8 bases, with 5 bases lying between them. CDR1 is SGHAT and CDR2 is FQNNGV in the germline V gene. CDR3 sequence reads: CASSLRDEQFF. CDR3 sequence (DNA): TGTGCCAGCAGCTTGCGGGATGAGCAGTTCTTC.

This sequence joins TRBV4-3 and TRBJ1-1; no definite D call. V dropped 1 base and J dropped 1 base, with 7 bases sitting between them. Germline V gene data show CDR1 as LGHNA and CDR2 as YSLEER. CDR3 length: 14 residues. This CDR3 reads CASSQVAPNTEAFF. CDR3 coding DNA: TGCGCCAGCAGCCAAGTGGCACCGAACACTGAAGCTTTCTTT.

This chain uses TRBV19 with TRBJ1-5, with D tentatively TRBD1 (6 bases). The CDR3 is made up of 14 amino acids. Germline V gene data show CDR1 as LNHDA and CDR2 as SQIVND (reference sequence). Trimming took 7 bases from V and 7 from J, leaving 17 bases between them. The CDR3 reads CASTFRQVGQPQHF. The DNA of the CDR3 is TGTGCCAGTACCTTCCGACAGGTGGGCCAGCCCCAGCATTTT.

This chain links TRBV7-6 with TRBJ2-2; 9 bases map to TRBD1. Germline V gene lookup returns CDR1 SGHVS and CDR2 FNYEAQ. CDR3 size: 16 residues. V lost 0 bases, J lost 4 bases, and 3 bases stayed unmatched. The CDR3 region is CASSLANRGRTGELFF. The CDR3, as DNA: TGTGCCAGCAGCTTAGCGAACAGGGGGCGCACCGGGGAGCTGTTTTTT.

This chain uses TRBV7-2 with TRBJ2-1; 7 nucleotides match TRBD1. Germline CDR1 reads SGHTA; CDR2 reads FQGNSA. V gave up 5 bases and J gave up 7 bases; unmatched junction bases: 8. The CDR3 is made up of 14 amino acids. CDR3 nucleotides: TGTGCCAGCAGCCCCGGACAGGTTAGGAATGAGCAGTTCTTC. Its protein is CASSPGQVRNEQFF.

With respect to this clone: Sequence at one end of the junction differs from germline and may be a read error. The chain recombines TRBV15 with TRBJ2-7; D perhaps matches TRBD1 (6 bases). CDR1 LNHNV and CDR2 YYDKDF come from the germline V gene (reference sequence). This CDR3 is built from 13 residues. The CDR3 coding sequence is TGTGCCACCAGCAGAGAAGGGTCAGGACAGCGTAAATTC. Translation gives CATSREGSGQRKF.